This T cell receptor beta chain was identified during a study of blood T cell repertoires in COVID-19. Study-wide background: The United States, Italy and Spain provided the acute and convalescent COVID-19 samples. T cells, B-cell-depleted T cells, or PBMCs supplied cDNA or gDNA.

Germline V gives CDR1 MDHEN, CDR2 SYDVKM. Trimming shortened V by 6 bases and J by 0 bases, and 29 bases separated the two germline ends. This CDR3 comprises 20 residues. As handled by the study authors: Reference gene primer amplification yielded estimated nucleated cell counts. Only in-frame clones appear in the TCRdb table, and some are missing; sequencing was by immunoSEQ multiplex PCR. Clone size and the V and J calls come from that table; the DNA yielded D and trimming. The sample contains under 95,000 clones, over 75% of which appear only once. The rearrangement links TRBV28 to TRBJ1-2; unclear D gene. The specimen sequenced was peripheral blood. This sequence was found in a woman between 70 and 85 years old with acute or convalescent COVID-19. Here the CDR3 reads CASSTEGYWATEKSNYGYTF. Here the CDR3 DNA reads TGTGCCAGCAGCACCGAGGGATATTGGGCCACCGAGAAATCTAACTATGGCTACACCTTC.